This T cell receptor (beta chain) was recovered during a study of T cell changes during pregnancy in multiple sclerosis. Germline lookup yields CDR1 SGHAT and CDR2 FQNNGV. The CDR3 is 15 amino acids. Trimming pared 3 bases from V and 1 base from J, leaving 10 bases between. Using immunoSEQ multiplex PCR, the repertoire was profiled, and TCRdb retains in-frame clones only, with some absent. The sample yields about 100,000 clones, approximately 92% seen once. The J gene is TRBJ2-1, the V gene TRBV11-2; D may be TRBD2 (5 bases). The sequencing here drew on peripheral blood, taken in the second trimester of pregnancy. The clonotype comes from a female donor with multiple sclerosis, enrolled in a pregnancy study. CDR3: CASSFSVNSYNEQFF. DNA for the CDR3: TGTGCCAGCAGCTTTAGCGTGAATTCCTACAATGAGCAGTTCTTC. Full variable domain (outside the CDR3, taken from reference TRBV11-2 and TRBJ2-1): EAGVAQSPRYKIIEKRQSVAFWCNPISGHATLYWYQQILGQGPKLLIQFQNNGVVDDSQLPKDRFSAERLKGVDSTLKIQPAKLEDSAVYLCASSFSVNSYNEQFFGPGTRLTVL.